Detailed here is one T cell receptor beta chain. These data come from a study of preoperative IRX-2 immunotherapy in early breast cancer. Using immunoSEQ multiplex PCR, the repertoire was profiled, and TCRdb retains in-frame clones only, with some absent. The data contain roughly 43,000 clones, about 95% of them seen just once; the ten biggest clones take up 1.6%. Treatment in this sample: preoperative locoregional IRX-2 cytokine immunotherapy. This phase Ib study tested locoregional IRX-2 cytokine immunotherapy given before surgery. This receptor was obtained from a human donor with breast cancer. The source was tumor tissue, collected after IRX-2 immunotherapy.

CDR3: CSVLAGLRTEQFF. For the CDR3, the DNA is TGCAGCGTTTTAGCGGGCTTAAGGACTGAGCAGTTCTTC. The chain uses TRBV29-1 and TRBJ2-1; 7 bases are a match to TRBD2. This CDR3 is built from 13 residues. From germline, CDR1 is SQVTM and CDR2 ANQGSEA. Losses at the gene ends were 5 bases for V and 9 bases for J; bases not matched to a gene: 10.